This paragraph covers one T cell receptor (beta chain) sequence. Its antigen is undetermined. The sample originates from a study of shared clonotypes between healthy human individuals. Findings and caveats of the study: Clonotypes not shared had lower generation probabilities than those common to all four donors.

The method was immunoSEQ multiplex PCR; TCRdb's version includes in-frame clones alone and lacks a portion of them. This sample has approximately 2,300,000 clones, with about nine tenths found just once. Germline V gene lookup returns CDR1 SQVTM and CDR2 ANQGSEA. Germline trimming cut 3 bases from V and 9 bases from J; bases unmatched to any gene: 5. CDR3 length: 13 residues. Adult donors, all healthy and HIV-negative, had no recent acute infections or vaccinations. Partitioning of CD4+ cells yielded a CD45RA+ naive subset and a CD45RA-negative memory subset. The sequenced material came from naive CD4+ T cells from PBMCs. The subset was: CD45RA+ positively selected. The V and J genes are TRBV29-1 and TRBJ2-1; 10 nucleotides match TRBD1. The TCR sequence derives from a man younger than 30 in good health. Some clones in this sample may be carry-over from other donors' samples. The CDR3, as DNA: TGCAGCGTTGAGGGACAGGGGTTTGGTGAGCAGTTCTTC. Translating it yields CSVEGQGFGEQFF.